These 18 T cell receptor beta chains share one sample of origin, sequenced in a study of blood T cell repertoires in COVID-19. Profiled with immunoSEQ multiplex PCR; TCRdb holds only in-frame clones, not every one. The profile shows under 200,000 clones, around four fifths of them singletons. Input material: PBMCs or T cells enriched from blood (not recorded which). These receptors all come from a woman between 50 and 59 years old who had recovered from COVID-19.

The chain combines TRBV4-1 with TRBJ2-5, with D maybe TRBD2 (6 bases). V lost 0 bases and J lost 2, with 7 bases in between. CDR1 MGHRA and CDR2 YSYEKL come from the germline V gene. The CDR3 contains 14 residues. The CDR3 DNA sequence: TGCGCCAGCAGCCAAGAACTAGCACAAGAGACCCAGTACTTC. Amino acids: CASSQELAQETQYF.

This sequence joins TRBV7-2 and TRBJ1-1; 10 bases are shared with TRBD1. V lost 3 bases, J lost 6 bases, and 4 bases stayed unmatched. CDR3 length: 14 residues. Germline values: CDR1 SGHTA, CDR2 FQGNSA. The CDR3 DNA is TGTGCCAGCAGCTTGGGACAGGGGCTGGCTGAAGCTTTCTTT. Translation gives CASSLGQGLAEAFF.

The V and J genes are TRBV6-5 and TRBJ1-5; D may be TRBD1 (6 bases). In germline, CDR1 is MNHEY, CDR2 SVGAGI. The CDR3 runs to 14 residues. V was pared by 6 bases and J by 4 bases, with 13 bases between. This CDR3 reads CASSMDGTNQPQHF. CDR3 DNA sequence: TGTGCCAGCAGCATGGACGGGACAAATCAGCCCCAGCATTTT.

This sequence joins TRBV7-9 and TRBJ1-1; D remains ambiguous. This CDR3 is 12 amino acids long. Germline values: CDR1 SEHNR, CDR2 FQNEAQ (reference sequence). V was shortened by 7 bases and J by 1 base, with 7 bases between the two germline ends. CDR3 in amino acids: CASTRGNTEAFF. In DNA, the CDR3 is TGTGCCAGCACGCGGGGGAACACTGAAGCTTTCTTT.

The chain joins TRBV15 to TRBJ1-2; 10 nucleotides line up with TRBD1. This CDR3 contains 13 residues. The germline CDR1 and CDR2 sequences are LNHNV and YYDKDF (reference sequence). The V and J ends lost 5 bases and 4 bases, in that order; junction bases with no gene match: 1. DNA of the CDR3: TGTGCCACCAGCCGGGACAGGGGCTATGGCTACACCTTC. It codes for CATSRDRGYGYTF.

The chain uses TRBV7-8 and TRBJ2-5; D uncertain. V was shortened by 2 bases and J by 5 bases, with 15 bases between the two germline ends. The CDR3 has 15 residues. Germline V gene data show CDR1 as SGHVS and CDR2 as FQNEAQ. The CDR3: CASSLKPDSRETQYF. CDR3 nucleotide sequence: TGTGCCAGCAGCTTAAAGCCAGACTCTCGGGAGACCCAGTACTTC.

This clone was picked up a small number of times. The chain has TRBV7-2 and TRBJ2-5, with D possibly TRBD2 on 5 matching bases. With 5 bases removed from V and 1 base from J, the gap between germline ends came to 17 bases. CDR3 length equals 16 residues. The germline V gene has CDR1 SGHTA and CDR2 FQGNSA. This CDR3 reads CASSPGSTPAQETQYF. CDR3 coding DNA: TGTGCCAGCAGCCCTGGGAGTACGCCAGCCCAAGAGACCCAGTACTTC.

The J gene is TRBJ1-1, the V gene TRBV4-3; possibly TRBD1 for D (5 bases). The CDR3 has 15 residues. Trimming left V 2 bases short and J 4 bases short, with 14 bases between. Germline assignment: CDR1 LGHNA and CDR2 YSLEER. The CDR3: CASSQSAGGGTEAFF. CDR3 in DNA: TGCGCCAGCAGCCAATCGGCTGGGGGAGGCACTGAAGCTTTCTTT.

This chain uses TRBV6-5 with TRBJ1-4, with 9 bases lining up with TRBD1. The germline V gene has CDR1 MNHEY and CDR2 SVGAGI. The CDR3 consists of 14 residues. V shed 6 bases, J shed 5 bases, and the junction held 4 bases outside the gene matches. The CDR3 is CASSPGTGNEKLFF. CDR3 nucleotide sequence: TGTGCCAGCAGCCCCGGGACAGGGAATGAAAAACTGTTTTTT.

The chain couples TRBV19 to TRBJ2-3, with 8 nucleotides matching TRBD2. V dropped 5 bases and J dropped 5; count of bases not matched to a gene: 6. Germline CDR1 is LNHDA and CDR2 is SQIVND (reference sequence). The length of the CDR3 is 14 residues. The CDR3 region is CASSWGREGDTQYF. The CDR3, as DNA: TGTGCCAGTAGTTGGGGACGGGAGGGAGATACGCAGTATTTT.

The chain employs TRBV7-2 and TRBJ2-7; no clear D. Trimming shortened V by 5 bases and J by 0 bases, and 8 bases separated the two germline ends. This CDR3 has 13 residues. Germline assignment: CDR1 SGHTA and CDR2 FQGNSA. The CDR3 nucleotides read TGTGCCAGCAGCCCATACAGCTCCTACGAGCAGTACTTC. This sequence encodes CASSPYSSYEQYF.

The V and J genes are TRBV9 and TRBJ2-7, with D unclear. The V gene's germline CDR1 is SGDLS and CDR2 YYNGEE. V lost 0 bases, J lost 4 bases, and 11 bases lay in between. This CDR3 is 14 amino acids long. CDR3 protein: CASSVADKPYEQYF. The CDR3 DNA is TGTGCCAGCAGCGTAGCTGACAAACCATACGAGCAGTACTTC. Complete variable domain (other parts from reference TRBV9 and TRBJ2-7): DSGVTQTPKHLITATGQRVTLRCSPRSGDLSVYWYQQSLDQGLQFLIQYYNGEERAKGNILERFSAQQFPDLHSELNLSSLELGDSALYFCASSVADKPYEQYFGPGTRLTVT.

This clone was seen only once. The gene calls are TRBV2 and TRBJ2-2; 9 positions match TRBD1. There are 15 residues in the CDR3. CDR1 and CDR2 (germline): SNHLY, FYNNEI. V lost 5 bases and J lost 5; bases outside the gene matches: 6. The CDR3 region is CASSRDRASTGELFF. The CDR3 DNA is TGTGCCAGCAGTCGGGACAGGGCGAGTACCGGGGAGCTGTTTTTT.

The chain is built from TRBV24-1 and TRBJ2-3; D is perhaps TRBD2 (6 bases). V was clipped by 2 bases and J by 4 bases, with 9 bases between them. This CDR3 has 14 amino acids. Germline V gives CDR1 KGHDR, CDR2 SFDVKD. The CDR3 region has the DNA TGTGCCACCAGTGATTCTAGGGAGGCAGATACGCAGTATTTT. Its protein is CATSDSREADTQYF.

CDR3: CAISKGGIRDSYNEQFF. The CDR3 DNA is TGTGCCATCAGTAAGGGAGGTATCAGAGACTCCTACAATGAGCAGTTCTTC. The chain couples TRBV10-3 to TRBJ2-1; maybe TRBD2 (6 bases). This CDR3 comprises 17 residues. The ends were cut back, 5 bases at V and 0 bases at J, with 17 bases in the middle. The germline CDR1 and CDR2 sequences are ENHRY and SYGVKD.

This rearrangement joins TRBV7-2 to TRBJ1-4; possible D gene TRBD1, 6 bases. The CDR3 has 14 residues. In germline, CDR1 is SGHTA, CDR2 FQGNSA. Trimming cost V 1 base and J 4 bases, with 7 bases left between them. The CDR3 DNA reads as TGTGCCAGCAGCTTAGGGACAGTTAATGAAAAACTGTTTTTT. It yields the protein CASSLGTVNEKLFF.

CDR3 DNA sequence: TGCAGCGTTGTACCGTCAGGGGATGGGGATACGCAGTATTTT. It specifies CSVVPSGDGDTQYF. The chain combines TRBV29-1 with TRBJ2-3; D perhaps matches TRBD1 (6 bases). Trimming removed 4 bases from V and 6 bases from J, with 17 bases in between. Germline V lookup: CDR1 SQVTM, CDR2 ANQGSEA. The CDR3 length is 14 residues.

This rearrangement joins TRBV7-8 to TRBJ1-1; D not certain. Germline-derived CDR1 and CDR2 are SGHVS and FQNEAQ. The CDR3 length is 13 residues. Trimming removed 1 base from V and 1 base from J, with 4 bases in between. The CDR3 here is CASSLGANTEAFF. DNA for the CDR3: TGTGCCAGCAGCTTAGGGGCGAACACTGAAGCTTTCTTT.